This TCR beta chain was retrieved from a study of cytomegalovirus exposure and HLA in healthy donors. Study-level results: As was reported, the classifier diagnosed cytomegalovirus status with high specificity and sensitivity. Association with HLA alleles at 0.05 false discovery rate was found for 16,951 TCR beta sequences in a later analysis. Apparent HLA restriction characterized most CMV-associated TCR beta chains in a later analysis. The authors enumerated over 150 TCR beta chains as linked to cytomegalovirus.

The ends lost 4 bases at V and 6 bases at J; junction bases unmatched: 9. The CDR3 has 15 amino acids. In germline, CDR1 is MNHEY, CDR2 SVGAGI. Use of 60 Vbeta and 13 Jbeta primers characterized the PCR. Only in-frame clones appear in the TCRdb table, and some are missing; sequencing was by immunoSEQ multiplex PCR. This sample has 98,000 or so clones; more than 75% occur once, and the top ten carry roughly 1.7%. This clone was observed a single time. Its antigen is currently unknown. Sequenced sample: PBMCs. The sequence derives from a woman aged 35 to 49 in good health and CMV-seronegative. The chain is built from TRBV6-5 and TRBJ1-1; 9 bases agree with TRBD1. CDR3 region: CASSFRDREGPEAFF. In DNA form, the CDR3 reads TGTGCCAGCAGTTTCCGGGACAGGGAGGGTCCTGAAGCTTTCTTT.